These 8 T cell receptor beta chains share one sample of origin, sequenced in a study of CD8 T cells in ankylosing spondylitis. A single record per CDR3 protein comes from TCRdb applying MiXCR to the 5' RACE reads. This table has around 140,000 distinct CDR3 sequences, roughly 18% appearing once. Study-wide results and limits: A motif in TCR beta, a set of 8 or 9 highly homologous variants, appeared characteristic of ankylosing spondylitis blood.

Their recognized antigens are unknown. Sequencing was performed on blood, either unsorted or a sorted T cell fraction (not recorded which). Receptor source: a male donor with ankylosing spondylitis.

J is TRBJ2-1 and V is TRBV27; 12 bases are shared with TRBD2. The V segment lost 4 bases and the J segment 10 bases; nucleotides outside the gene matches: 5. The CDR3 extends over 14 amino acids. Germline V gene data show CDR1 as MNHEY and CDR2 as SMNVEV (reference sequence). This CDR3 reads CASSSRLAGEEQFF. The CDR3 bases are TGTGCCAGCAGTTCCAGACTAGCGGGAGAGGAGCAGTTCTTC.

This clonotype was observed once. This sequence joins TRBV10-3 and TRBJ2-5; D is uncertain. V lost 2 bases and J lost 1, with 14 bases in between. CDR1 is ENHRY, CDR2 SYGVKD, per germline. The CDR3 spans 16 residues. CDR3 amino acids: CAISEPNQEPQETQYF. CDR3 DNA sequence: TGTGCCATCAGTGAGCCCAACCAAGAACCCCAAGAGACCCAGTACTTC.

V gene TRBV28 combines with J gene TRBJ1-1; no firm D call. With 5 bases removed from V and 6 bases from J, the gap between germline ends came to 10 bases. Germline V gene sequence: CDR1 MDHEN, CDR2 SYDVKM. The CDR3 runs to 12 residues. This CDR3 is CASSPVAPEAFF. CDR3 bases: TGTGCCAGCAGTCCCGTCGCCCCTGAAGCTTTCTTT.

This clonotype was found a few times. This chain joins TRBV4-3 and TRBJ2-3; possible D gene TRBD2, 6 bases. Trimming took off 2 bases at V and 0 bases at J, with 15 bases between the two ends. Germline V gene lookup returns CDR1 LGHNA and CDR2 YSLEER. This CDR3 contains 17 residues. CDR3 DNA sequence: TGCGCCAGCAGCCAACGGGATAGCGGTTCTAGCACAGATACGCAGTATTTT. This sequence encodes CASSQRDSGSSTDTQYF.

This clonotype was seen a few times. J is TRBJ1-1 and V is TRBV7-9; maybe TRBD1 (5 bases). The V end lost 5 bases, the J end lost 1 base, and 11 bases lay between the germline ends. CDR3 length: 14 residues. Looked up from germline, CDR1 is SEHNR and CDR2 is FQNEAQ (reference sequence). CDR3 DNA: TGTGCCAGCAGCAATACTACAGGGAACACTGAAGCTTTCTTT. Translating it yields CASSNTTGNTEAFF.

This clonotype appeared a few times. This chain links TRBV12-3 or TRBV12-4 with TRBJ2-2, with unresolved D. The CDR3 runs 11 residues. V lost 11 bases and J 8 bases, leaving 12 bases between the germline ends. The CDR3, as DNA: TGTGCCTCCTTCGCCGGGGGGGAGCTGTTTTTT. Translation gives CASFAGGELFF.

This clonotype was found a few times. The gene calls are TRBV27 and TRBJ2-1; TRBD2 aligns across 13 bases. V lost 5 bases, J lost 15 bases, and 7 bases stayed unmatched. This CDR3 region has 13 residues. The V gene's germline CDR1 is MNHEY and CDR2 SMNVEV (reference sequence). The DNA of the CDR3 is TGTGCCAGCAGTGAGACTAGCGGGAGGCCCCTGTTCTTC. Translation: CASSETSGRPLFF.

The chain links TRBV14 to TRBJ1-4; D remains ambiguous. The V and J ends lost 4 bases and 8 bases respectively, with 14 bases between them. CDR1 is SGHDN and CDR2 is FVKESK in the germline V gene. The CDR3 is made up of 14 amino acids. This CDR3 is CASSRRAAEEKLFF. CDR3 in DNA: TGTGCCAGCAGCCGTCGGGCAGCGGAAGAAAAACTGTTTTTT.